These 13 T cell receptor beta chains share one sample of origin, sequenced in a study of blood T cell repertoires in COVID-19. Sequencing was performed with immunoSEQ multiplex PCR; in TCRdb, only in-frame clones are kept and a portion is missing. Of about 250,000 clones listed, roughly 84% are singletons. Source material: peripheral blood. Receptors were obtained from a man over 45 with active or convalescent COVID-19.

V usage is TRBV5-4 and J usage is TRBJ2-1, with a weak D call TRBD2 (5 bases). CDR3 length equals 15 residues. Trimming took off 0 bases at V and 5 bases at J, with 12 bases between the two ends. CDR1 is SGHNT, CDR2 YYREEE, per germline (reference sequence). DNA for the CDR3: TGTGCCAGCAGCTTGGCCCTAGCCGGCAACAATGAGCAGTTCTTC. This codes for CASSLALAGNNEQFF.

The chain combines TRBV5-1 with TRBJ2-3; 10 positions agree with TRBD1. The CDR3 loop spans 14 amino acids. Germline assignment: CDR1 SGHRS and CDR2 YFSETQ. The junction had 3 bases not matched to a gene; V was cut back by 7 bases and J by 1 base. CDR3 nucleotide sequence: TGCGCCAGCGCCGGGACAGGGGGCACAGATACGCAGTATTTT. Its protein is CASAGTGGTDTQYF.

The CDR3 spells CASSPPRTGVLFNEQFF. The CDR3 region has the DNA TGTGCCAGCAGCCCCCCTCGGACAGGGGTCCTCTTCAATGAGCAGTTCTTC. The chain has TRBV9 and TRBJ2-1; 9 bases line up with TRBD1. CDR3 length equals 17 residues. Germline CDR1 reads SGDLS; CDR2 reads YYNGEE. V lost 4 bases, J lost 6 bases, and 14 bases stayed unmatched.

The chain combines TRBV6-2 or TRBV6-3 with TRBJ1-1; possibly TRBD1 for D (6 bases). Per the germline V gene, CDR1 is MNHEY and CDR2 is SVGEGT. CDR3 length equals 14 residues. With 5 bases removed from V and 2 bases from J, the gap between germline ends came to 12 bases. The CDR3 loop is CASSPYRDNTEAFF. CDR3 bases: TGTGCCAGCAGTCCCTACAGGGATAACACTGAAGCTTTCTTT.

This clone has more than one count but fewer than ten. The V and J genes are TRBV30 and TRBJ1-2; no clear D. Germline V gives CDR1 GTSNPN, CDR2 SVGIG (reference sequence). This CDR3 contains 12 residues. V lost 3 bases to trimming and J lost 2 bases, with 7 bases between them. DNA of the CDR3: TGTGCCTGGAGAGCGGGGAACTATGGCTACACCTTC. Amino acid sequence: CAWRAGNYGYTF. Filled out from reference TRBV30 and TRBJ1-2, the complete variable domain reads SQTIHQWPATLVQPVGSPLSLECTVEGTSNPNLYWYRQAAGRGLQLLFYSVGIGQISSEVPQNLSASRPQDRQFILSSKKLLLSDSGFYLCAWRAGNYGYTFGSGTRLTVV.

The genes are TRBV2 and TRBJ2-5; 7 nucleotides line up with TRBD2. This CDR3 has 14 amino acids. Looked up from germline, CDR1 is SNHLY and CDR2 is FYNNEI. Trimming took 5 bases from V and 2 from J; bases not matched to a gene: 5. The CDR3 sequence is CASSSTGGQETQYF. The CDR3 nucleotides are TGTGCCAGCAGTTCCACGGGGGGACAAGAGACCCAGTACTTC.

Comment on this clone: The same CDR3 arises from other DNA sequences in this sample as well. This chain links TRBV7-2 with TRBJ1-2; tentatively, D is TRBD1 (6 bases). V lost 5 bases, J lost 7 bases, and 26 bases lay in between. This CDR3 comprises 17 residues. Germline V lookup: CDR1 SGHTA, CDR2 FQGNSA. The CDR3 spells CASSPTGGEGGVRGYTF. For the CDR3, the DNA is TGTGCCAGCAGCCCCACCGGGGGCGAGGGGGGGGTTCGTGGCTACACCTTC.

This chain links TRBV19 with TRBJ1-2; D uncertain. Germline assignment: CDR1 LNHDA and CDR2 SQIVND (reference sequence). This CDR3 comprises 14 residues. Trimming stripped 4 bases from V and 4 bases from J, with 13 bases between. The CDR3 nucleotides are TGTGCCAGTAGTAATGAGGCCCACCCCTATGGCTACACCTTC. Its protein is CASSNEAHPYGYTF.

The chain carries TRBV19 and TRBJ2-3; TRBD2 aligns across 9 bases. The CDR3 has 14 residues. Germline V gene data show CDR1 as LNHDA and CDR2 as SQIVND (reference sequence). V was clipped by 5 bases and J by 4 bases; unmatched bases: 4. This CDR3 reads CASSSRGGSDTQYF. CDR3 nucleotides: TGTGCCAGTAGTTCGCGGGGGGGGTCAGATACGCAGTATTTT.

V is TRBV7-9 and J is TRBJ1-3; D ambiguous. Deletions cut 2 bases from V and 3 bases from J, with 11 bases between. This CDR3 is built from 15 residues. Germline-derived CDR1 and CDR2 are SEHNR and FQNEAQ (reference sequence). CDR3 protein: CASSLNTWFGNTIYF. CDR3 nucleotide sequence: TGTGCCAGCAGCTTAAACACGTGGTTTGGAAACACCATATATTTT.

The gene calls are TRBV2 and TRBJ2-3; 11 bases map to TRBD2. The CDR3 runs 15 residues. Germline CDR1 reads SNHLY; CDR2 reads FYNNEI. Trimming at V came to 6 bases and at J to 4 bases, leaving 6 bases not matched to a gene. The CDR3 is CASRPTSGAADTQYF. The DNA of the CDR3 is TGTGCCAGCAGGCCGACTAGCGGGGCGGCAGATACGCAGTATTTT.

This chain links TRBV28 with TRBJ1-5; tentatively, D is TRBD1 (5 bases). The CDR3 covers 15 residues. V lost 5 bases and J 3 bases, leaving 14 bases between the germline ends. Germline V gives CDR1 MDHEN, CDR2 SYDVKM. CDR3 residues: CASSHETALNQPQHF. The CDR3 DNA follows: TGTGCCAGCAGTCACGAGACAGCGCTCAATCAGCCCCAGCATTTT.

The table lists this clone with a count of one. V usage is TRBV5-1 and J usage is TRBJ1-1, with D possibly being TRBD1 (5 bases). The germline gives CDR1 SGHRS, CDR2 YFSETQ. Trimming left V 0 bases short and J 3 bases short, with 18 bases between. The CDR3 runs 17 residues. The CDR3 is CASSLALLGLGDTEAFF. The CDR3 DNA sequence: TGCGCCAGCAGCTTGGCCCTCTTAGGGCTAGGGGACACTGAAGCTTTCTTT.